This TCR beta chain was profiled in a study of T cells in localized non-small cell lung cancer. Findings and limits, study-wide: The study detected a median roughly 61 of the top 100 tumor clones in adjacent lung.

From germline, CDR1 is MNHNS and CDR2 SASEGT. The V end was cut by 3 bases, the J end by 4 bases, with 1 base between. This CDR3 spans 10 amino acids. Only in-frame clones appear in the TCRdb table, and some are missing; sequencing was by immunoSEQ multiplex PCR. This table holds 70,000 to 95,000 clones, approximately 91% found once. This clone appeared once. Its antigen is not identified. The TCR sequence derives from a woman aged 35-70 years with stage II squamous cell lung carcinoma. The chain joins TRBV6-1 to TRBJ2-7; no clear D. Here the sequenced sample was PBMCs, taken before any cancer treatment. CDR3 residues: CASSDYEQYF. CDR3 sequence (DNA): TGTGCCAGCAGTGATTACGAGCAGTACTTC.